These 29 T cell receptor beta chains were sequenced from one sample in a study of graft-versus-host responses after intestinal transplantation. The method was immunoSEQ multiplex PCR; TCRdb's version includes in-frame clones alone and lacks a portion of them. The sample lists some 14,000 clones, roughly 81% occurring once. The sample was PBMCs, taken after intestinal transplantation. All receptors come from a human patient who received an intestinal transplant, so some T cells may come from the graft donor.

This rearrangement joins TRBV6-1 to TRBJ2-5; D is ambiguous. The J call is uncertain, as TRBJ2-7 better fits the DNA end. The germline V gene encodes CDR1 MNHNS and CDR2 SASEGT. The CDR3 length is 15 residues. The CDR3 here is CASRDPRAVRYEQYF. The CDR3 DNA follows: TGTGCCAGCAGAGATCCCCGGGCAGTCCGCTACGAGCAGTACTTC.

The chain links TRBV7-3 to TRBJ2-3; 7 nucleotides match TRBD2. Looked up from germline, CDR1 is SGHTA and CDR2 is FQGTGA. This CDR3 has 14 residues. Losses at the gene ends were 1 base for V and 4 bases for J; bases not matched to a gene: 2. The CDR3: CASSLNGRSDTQYF. In DNA form, the CDR3 reads TGTGCCAGCAGCTTAAACGGGAGGTCAGATACGCAGTATTTT. Supplemented by reference TRBV7-3 and TRBJ2-3, the full variable domain reads GAGVSQTPSNKVTEKGKYVELRCDPISGHTALYWYRQSLGQGPEFLIYFQGTGAADDSGLPNDRFFAVRPEGSVSTLKIQRTERGDSAVYLCASSLNGRSDTQYFGPGTRLTVL.

The rearrangement joins TRBV7-3 to TRBJ2-1; 11 bases are a match to TRBD2. Germline CDR1 SGHTA, CDR2 FQGTGA. V lost 5 bases and J lost 7; bases outside the gene matches: 7. This CDR3 is built from 15 residues. The CDR3 region is CASSITSGSSNEQFF. The CDR3 DNA sequence: TGTGCCAGCAGCATTACTAGCGGGAGTAGTAATGAGCAGTTCTTC. The entire variable domain, with the rest obtained from reference TRBV7-3 and TRBJ2-1, is as follows: GAGVSQTPSNKVTEKGKYVELRCDPISGHTALYWYRQSLGQGPEFLIYFQGTGAADDSGLPNDRFFAVRPEGSVSTLKIQRTERGDSAVYLCASSITSGSSNEQFFGPGTRLTVL.

The gene calls are TRBV30 and TRBJ2-7; TRBD1 matches at 11 bases. V gave up 4 bases and J gave up 7 bases; unmatched junction bases: 12. The CDR3 extends over 15 amino acids. CDR1 GTSNPN and CDR2 SVGIG come from the germline V gene (reference sequence). The CDR3 bases are TGTGCCTGGACTCACCTTGGACAGGGGGCGTCTGAGCAGTACTTC. Translation: CAWTHLGQGASEQYF.

The chain couples TRBV9 to TRBJ1-1; D is perhaps TRBD1 (5 bases). Trimming cost V 4 bases and J 6 bases, with 16 bases left between them. The CDR3 totals 14 residues. Germline V CDR1 and CDR2: SGDLS, YYNGEE. The CDR3 nucleotides are TGTGCCAGCAGCCCCCCGATAGGGGTGGCTGAAGCTTTCTTT. It specifies CASSPPIGVAEAFF.

The chain couples TRBV6-6 to TRBJ2-5; 7 nucleotides line up with TRBD2. The CDR3 runs 15 residues. Germline V gene lookup returns CDR1 MNHNY and CDR2 SVGAGI (reference sequence). The V and J ends lost 6 bases and 4 bases, in that order; junction bases with no gene match: 11. The CDR3 loop is CASSQSRPGGETQYF. The CDR3 DNA is TGTGCCAGCAGCCAAAGCCGGCCGGGGGGAGAGACCCAGTACTTC.

The chain recombines TRBV6-1 with TRBJ2-7, with D perhaps matching TRBD1 (6 bases). V was trimmed by 6 bases and J by 0 bases, leaving 15 bases between them. Looked up from germline, CDR1 is MNHNS and CDR2 is SASEGT. The CDR3 runs to 15 residues. The CDR3 loop is CASRTQGSSSYEQYF. DNA of the CDR3: TGTGCCAGCAGGACGCAGGGGAGTAGCTCCTACGAGCAGTACTTC.

The rearrangement uses TRBV7-9 and TRBJ2-5, with 8 bases aligning to TRBD1. CDR1 is SEHNR and CDR2 is FQNEAQ in the germline V gene (reference sequence). There are 13 residues in the CDR3. Trimming removed 6 bases from V and 4 bases from J; junction bases left unmatched: 4. CDR3 sequence reads: CASRSGGAETQYF. The CDR3 DNA reads as TGTGCCAGCAGGTCAGGGGGCGCAGAGACCCAGTACTTC.

The gene calls are TRBV23-1 and TRBJ2-3, with no clear D. TRBV23-1 is filed as an ORF, its function uncertain. The CDR3 spans 17 residues. V gave up 0 bases and J gave up 2 bases, with 15 bases separating them. This CDR3 is CASSQSSVGTSTDTQYF. The CDR3 DNA reads TGCGCCAGCAGTCAATCGTCGGTCGGTACCTCCACAGATACGCAGTATTTT.

This chain uses TRBV7-8 with TRBJ2-1, with TRBD1 identical over 9 bases. This CDR3 region has 15 residues. V gave up 6 bases and J gave up 7 bases; unmatched junction bases: 10. In germline, CDR1 is SGHVS, CDR2 FQNEAQ. The DNA of the CDR3 is TGTGCCAGCAGTTTTCCGGGACAGGGAAGTAATGAGCAGTTCTTC. Translation: CASSFPGQGSNEQFF.

CDR3 in DNA: TGTGCCAGCAGCCAAGTAGTATCTGGAAACACCATATATTTT. It codes for CASSQVVSGNTIYF. The chain has TRBV14 and TRBJ1-3; the D is unclear. Trimming pared 1 base from V and 1 base from J, leaving 5 bases between. This CDR3 region has 14 residues. In germline, CDR1 is SGHDN, CDR2 FVKESK.

This CDR3 reads CASSLVFGSYNSPLHF. The CDR3 DNA sequence: TGTGCCAGCAGCTTAGTTTTTGGCTCCTATAATTCACCCCTCCACTTT. This chain links TRBV11-2 with TRBJ1-6; D unclear. The CDR3 runs to 16 residues. CDR1 is SGHAT and CDR2 is FQNNGV in the germline V gene. The V end was cut by 1 base, the J end by 0 bases, with 7 bases between.

V usage is TRBV11-1 and J usage is TRBJ2-2; either TRBD1 or TRBD2 may supply D (6 bases each). From germline, CDR1 is SGHAT and CDR2 FQDESV (reference sequence). This CDR3 is built from 15 residues. V gave up 7 bases and J gave up 2 bases, with 14 bases separating them. This CDR3 reads CASTGGTINTGELFF. CDR3 in DNA: TGTGCCAGCACTGGAGGGACAATCAACACCGGGGAGCTGTTTTTT.

The chain recombines TRBV27 with TRBJ2-2, with 7 bases matching TRBD1. J lost 3 bases, V lost 3 bases, and 7 bases had no gene match. CDR3 size: 16 residues. Germline lookup yields CDR1 MNHEY and CDR2 SMNVEV (reference sequence). The CDR3 sequence: CASSLGRGLYTGELFF. The DNA for the CDR3 is TGTGCCAGCAGTTTGGGAAGGGGGCTCTACACCGGGGAGCTGTTTTTT.

This sequence joins TRBV5-1 and TRBJ2-7, with D unresolved. The CDR3 loop spans 13 amino acids. In germline, CDR1 is SGHRS, CDR2 YFSETQ. Trimming took off 1 base at V and 3 bases at J, with 8 bases between the two ends. The CDR3 here is CASSLTPHYEQYF. The CDR3 coding sequence is TGCGCCAGCAGCTTGACCCCGCACTACGAGCAGTACTTC.

The gene calls are TRBV2 and TRBJ2-2; a weak D match, TRBD1 (5 bases). Germline V CDR1 and CDR2: SNHLY, FYNNEI. This CDR3 contains 13 residues. Trimming shortened V by 6 bases and J by 6 bases, and 11 bases separated the two germline ends. The CDR3 DNA follows: TGTGCCAGCAGCCACCAGGGCCCCGGGGAGCTGTTTTTT. This sequence encodes CASSHQGPGELFF.

V usage is TRBV7-9 and J usage is TRBJ1-2, with D possibly matching TRBD1 (6 bases). Trimming took 5 bases from V and 2 from J, leaving 12 bases between them. Looked up from germline, CDR1 is SEHNR and CDR2 is FQNEAQ (reference sequence). The CDR3 extends over 14 amino acids. DNA of the CDR3: TGTGCCAGCAGCCCGCTAACAGGGAACTATGGCTACACCTTC. It codes for CASSPLTGNYGYTF.

The V gene is TRBV4-2, the J gene TRBJ2-3; TRBD1 matches 9 bases. CDR1 LGHNA and CDR2 YNFKEQ come from the germline V gene. V lost 3 bases and J lost 3; bases outside the gene matches: 7. The CDR3 has 16 amino acids. CDR3 DNA: TGTGCCAGCAGCCAGGCCGGGACAGGGACGACAGATACGCAGTATTTT. Its translation: CASSQAGTGTTDTQYF.

The chain links TRBV4-1 to TRBJ2-7, with a possible D match to TRBD1 (6 bases). Germline V CDR1 and CDR2: MGHRA, YSYEKL. V dropped 2 bases and J dropped 3 bases, with 17 bases sitting between them. The CDR3 totals 16 residues. CDR3 sequence reads: CASSQTHDRKLYEQYF. The CDR3 DNA follows: TGCGCCAGCAGCCAAACCCACGACAGGAAACTCTACGAGCAGTACTTC.

This chain uses TRBV12-5 with TRBJ1-2; 7 bases map to TRBD1. V shed 1 base and J 0 bases; nucleotides not matched to a gene: 5. CDR3 length: 16 amino acids. Germline V gene data show CDR1 as LGHNT and CDR2 as FRNRAP. The CDR3 nucleotides are TGTGCTAGTGGTTTGGGCCAGGGGGGAGCTAACTATGGCTACACCTTC. This translates into CASGLGQGGANYGYTF.

This chain uses TRBV28 with TRBJ2-2; tentatively, D is TRBD1 (6 bases). The germline V and J ends were trimmed by 10 bases and 4 bases, with 13 bases remaining between them. Looked up from germline, CDR1 is MDHEN and CDR2 is SYDVKM. The CDR3 covers 13 residues. The CDR3 loop reads CATETGTTGELFF. The CDR3 nucleotides read TGTGCCACCGAGACAGGTACCACCGGGGAGCTGTTTTTT.

The V and J genes are TRBV29-1 and TRBJ1-5; 11 bases agree with TRBD1. Germline V gives CDR1 SQVTM, CDR2 ANQGSEA. V lost 4 bases, J lost 4 bases, and 3 bases stayed unmatched. The CDR3 is 14 residues long. CDR3 nucleotides: TGCAGCGTTGGGACAGGGGGCGGAAATCAGCCCCAGCATTTT. It yields the protein CSVGTGGGNQPQHF.

The chain links TRBV6-1 to TRBJ1-6, with TRBD1 identical over 8 bases. The CDR3 consists of 13 residues. Trimming at V came to 10 bases and at J to 2 bases, leaving 1 base not matched to a gene. The germline V gene encodes CDR1 MNHNS and CDR2 SASEGT. The CDR3 here is CATQGAYNSPLHF. The CDR3 bases are TGTGCCACACAGGGGGCCTATAATTCACCCCTCCACTTT.

This clone appeared once. The chain is built from TRBV7-8 and TRBJ2-1; 11 bases line up with TRBD2. Trimming removed 5 bases from V and 2 bases from J; junction bases left unmatched: 5. The germline CDR1 and CDR2 sequences are SGHVS and FQNEAQ. The CDR3 has 16 amino acids. CDR3 protein: CASSLTSGSAYNEQFF. DNA of the CDR3: TGTGCCAGCAGCCTTACTAGCGGGAGTGCCTACAATGAGCAGTTCTTC.

V usage is TRBV4-1 and J usage is TRBJ2-4; possible D gene TRBD1, 5 bases. The CDR3 totals 18 residues. Germline values: CDR1 MGHRA, CDR2 YSYEKL. V was shortened by 0 bases and J by 0 bases, with 15 bases between the two germline ends. The CDR3: CASSQDRTLTLAKNIQYF. For the CDR3, the DNA is TGCGCCAGCAGCCAAGATCGGACATTAACCCTAGCCAAAAACATTCAGTACTTC.

CDR3 loop: CASSLGTIYAYEQYF. The CDR3 nucleotides read TGTGCCAGCAGCCTCGGGACTATCTACGCCTACGAGCAGTACTTC. The gene calls are TRBV27 and TRBJ2-7; 7 bases agree with TRBD2. The CDR3 runs to 15 residues. Germline V lookup: CDR1 MNHEY, CDR2 SMNVEV (reference sequence). V lost 6 bases, J lost 2 bases, and 10 bases stayed unmatched.

The chain joins TRBV15 to TRBJ2-5, with D perhaps matching TRBD2 (6 bases). The V and J ends lost 5 bases and 1 base respectively, with 14 bases between them. This CDR3 region has 15 residues. Looked up from germline, CDR1 is LNHNV and CDR2 is YYDKDF (reference sequence). CDR3 sequence: CATSGQDGGQETQYF. The DNA of the CDR3 is TGTGCCACCAGCGGTCAGGACGGGGGCCAAGAGACCCAGTACTTC.

The chain carries TRBV5-6 and TRBJ2-7; D unresolved. Germline CDR1 reads SGHDT; CDR2 reads YYEEEE. The V end was cut by 0 bases, the J end by 5 bases, with 6 bases between. The CDR3 has 12 amino acids. The CDR3 region is CASSLVGDEQYF. The CDR3 region has the DNA TGTGCCAGCAGCTTGGTTGGAGACGAGCAGTACTTC. Using reference TRBV5-6 and TRBJ2-7 for the parts outside the CDR3, the full variable domain is DAGVTQSPTHLIKTRGQQVTLRCSPKSGHDTVSWYQQALGQGPQFIFQYYEEEERQRGNFPDRFSGHQFPNYSSELNVNALLLGDSALYLCASSLVGDEQYFGPGTRLTVT.

V and J are TRBV9 and TRBJ2-2; D is unresolved. Germline CDR1 and CDR2: SGDLS and YYNGEE. The CDR3 loop spans 14 amino acids. V lost 0 bases to trimming and J lost 6 bases, with 9 bases between them. The CDR3: CASSVVIVPGELFF. As DNA, the CDR3 is TGTGCCAGCAGCGTAGTGATAGTTCCCGGGGAGCTGTTTTTT.